Included here is one T cell receptor (beta chain) sequence, with context. The data belong to a study of T cell repertoires in cytomegalovirus infection. Study information: Signatures in public TCR beta sequences pointed to both CMV infection and matching HLA type.

The CDR3 has 13 residues. Trimming cost V 7 bases and J 2 bases, with 10 bases left between them. Germline V gene lookup returns CDR1 ENHRY and CDR2 SYGVKD. TCRdb recomputed calls from the reads with MiXCR, one row per CDR3 protein. Of 450,000 to 600,000 distinct CDR3 sequences detected, about 10% appear once; the ten largest clones hold more than 8.5%. The gene calls are TRBV10-3 and TRBJ2-3; perhaps TRBD2 as D (6 bases). The sequenced material came from PBMCs. The receptor was isolated from a human donor in good health (CMV status not recorded). Some clones in this sample may be carry-over from other donors' samples. Written as DNA, the CDR3 is TGTGCCATCAAGGAGGGTGACACAGATACGCAGTATTTT. This encodes CAIKEGDTDTQYF.